This note documents a single TCR beta chain sequence. Its antigen remains unknown. The data were obtained in a study of cytomegalovirus exposure and HLA in healthy donors. Study-level results: Highest at DRB1 and lowest at HLA-C, TCR association rates differed among HLA loci in a later analysis. A later analysis showed that HLA-associated TCR beta chains had undergone more clonal expansion than equally common others. Productive status was seen about 87% or about 30% of the time for most TCR beta V segments in an earlier analysis.

PCR involved 60 Vbeta and 13 Jbeta primers. The assay was immunoSEQ multiplex PCR, and TCRdb's table has in-frame clones only and misses some. Of about 170,000 clones listed, approximately 85% were seen once; the top ten hold about 2.1%. V was cut by 10 bases and J by 5 bases, with 21 bases left in between. The CDR3 covers 15 residues. Germline V lookup: CDR1 MNHEY, CDR2 SVGAGI. The chain is built from TRBV6-5 and TRBJ2-1, with D possibly being TRBD2 (6 bases). The sequenced sample was PBMCs. This receptor was identified in a man aged 18 to 30 in good health and CMV-seropositive. CDR3 DNA: TGTGCCACCACAGGTGGGAGGAATCGCAACAATGAGCAGTTCTTC. Translating gives CATTGGRNRNNEQFF.